The 18 T cell receptor beta chains in this list originate from one sample, sequenced in a study of T cells in tuberculosis (dated by TCRdb to 2016 to 2019). Library prep was done by the immunoSEQ multiplex PCR assay. TCRdb took this table from immuneACCESS and kept in-frame rearrangements with V and J called. Such tables lack part of the clones; where checked against another copy, unresolved V genes explain under half of the gap, and the rest is unexplained. The sample table holds under 45,000 clones, of which 95% were seen once. Together, the top ten hold 3.6% of the sample. The sequencing input was PBMCs. Receptor source: a donor aged 10 to 29 with latent tuberculosis or without tuberculosis infection.

The chain links TRBV4-3 to TRBJ2-5; TRBD1 matches at 8 bases. CDR1 LGHNA and CDR2 YSLEER come from the germline V gene. The CDR3 spans 15 residues. V lost 0 bases, J lost 4 bases, and 4 bases stayed unmatched. The CDR3 spells CASSQEGRGPETQYF. In nucleotides, the CDR3 is TGCGCCAGCAGCCAAGAGGGCAGGGGGCCAGAGACCCAGTACTTC.

The V call is TRBV2, the J call TRBJ1-2, with D perhaps matching TRBD1 (6 bases). V was pared by 4 bases and J by 4 bases, with 13 bases between. Germline V gives CDR1 SNHLY, CDR2 FYNNEI. The CDR3 extends over 14 amino acids. CDR3 bases: TGTGCCAGCAGTGGGACAGAAGTTAGCTATGGCTACACCTTC. This encodes CASSGTEVSYGYTF. Full variable domain (remainder filled in from reference TRBV2 and TRBJ1-2): EPEVTQTPSHQVTQMGQEVILRCVPISNHLYFYWYRQILGQKVEFLVSFYNNEISEKSEIFDDQFSVERPDGSNFTLKIRSTKLEDSAMYFCASSGTEVSYGYTFGSGTRLTVV.

With regard to this clone: Its ends do not fully match the called genes, so a read error is possible. CDR3 nucleotide sequence: TGTGCCAGTAGTGTAGAAACAGGGAAGGGCTACACCTTC. Translating gives CASSVETGKGYTF. The V and J genes are TRBV19 and TRBJ1-2; tentative D call: TRBD1 (6 bases). Germline-derived CDR1 and CDR2 are LNHDA and SQIVND (reference sequence). The CDR3 length is 13 residues.

The rearrangement links TRBV5-4 to TRBJ2-2; 8 positions agree with TRBD2. This CDR3 has 13 amino acids. V trimming: 9 bases; J trimming: 6 bases; junction bases outside the gene matches: 7. Germline-derived CDR1 and CDR2 are SGHNT and YYREEE (reference sequence). This CDR3 is CANGGVEAGELFF. CDR3 in DNA: TGTGCCAACGGGGGGGTAGAAGCCGGGGAGCTGTTTTTT.

The DNA for the CDR3 is TGTGCCAGCAGGGATGGGCCTAAGGACACTGAAGCTTTCTTT. Translating gives CASRDGPKDTEAFF. The rearrangement links TRBV5-6 to TRBJ1-1, with no clear D. Germline V CDR1 and CDR2: SGHDT, YYEEEE. This CDR3 spans 14 amino acids. Deletions cut 5 bases from V and 3 bases from J, with 14 bases between.

The genes are TRBV9 and TRBJ2-1, with TRBD2 as a possible D gene (6 bases). In germline, CDR1 is SGDLS, CDR2 YYNGEE. Trimming left V 4 bases short and J 8 bases short, with 28 bases between. The CDR3 is 18 amino acids. CDR3 residues: CASSSQMFMDGGRDEQFF. The CDR3 coding sequence is TGTGCCAGCAGCTCCCAAATGTTTATGGACGGGGGTCGCGATGAGCAGTTCTTC. The full variable domain, rest sourced from reference TRBV9 and TRBJ2-1, is DSGVTQTPKHLITATGQRVTLRCSPRSGDLSVYWYQQSLDQGLQFLIQYYNGEERAKGNILERFSAQQFPDLHSELNLSSLELGDSALYFCASSSQMFMDGGRDEQFFGPGTRLTVL.

This clone was counted once. The chain couples TRBV30 to TRBJ2-3; TRBD1 agrees at 7 bases. The CDR3 length is 13 residues. The germline V gene encodes CDR1 GTSNPN and CDR2 SVGIG (reference sequence). V lost 5 bases to trimming and J lost 4 bases; unmatched junction nucleotides: 6. DNA of the CDR3: TGTGCCTGGTCACAGGGGAGCGCAGATACGCAGTATTTT. Translating it yields CAWSQGSADTQYF.

The chain has TRBV29-1 and TRBJ1-2; 8 bases fit TRBD1. Germline V gene data show CDR1 as SQVTM and CDR2 as ANQGSEA. V dropped 4 bases and J dropped 2; count of bases not matched to a gene: 9. The CDR3 has 15 residues. The CDR3 nucleotides are TGCAGCGTTGTGGGGGGCCAGGGGGCCAACTATGGCTACACCTTC. Its translation is CSVVGGQGANYGYTF. Variable domain in full (rest from reference TRBV29-1 and TRBJ1-2): SAVISQKPSRDICQRGTSLTIQCQVDSQVTMMFWYRQQPGQSLTLIATANQGSEATYESGFVIDKFPISRPNLTFSTLTVSNMSPEDSSIYLCSVVGGQGANYGYTFGSGTRLTVV.

The V and J genes are TRBV19 and TRBJ1-6; D gene unclear. Between the trimmed V and J ends, which lost 8 bases and 7 bases, there was a span of 6 bases. Germline CDR1 LNHDA, CDR2 SQIVND (reference sequence). The length of the CDR3 is 11 residues. CDR3 sequence reads: CASGVNSPLHF. The CDR3 DNA sequence: TGTGCCAGTGGAGTCAATTCACCCCTCCACTTT.

The chain links TRBV30 to TRBJ1-5; 8 bases match TRBD1. The germline CDR1 and CDR2 sequences are GTSNPN and SVGIG (reference sequence). With V trimmed by 2 bases and J by 6 bases, 9 bases remained unmatched. The CDR3 has 15 amino acids. CDR3 sequence: CAWSPVGQGSQPQHF. The CDR3 DNA sequence: TGTGCCTGGAGTCCAGTCGGACAGGGCAGTCAGCCCCAGCATTTT.

With regard to this clone: Its ends do not fully match the called genes, so a read error is possible. The rearrangement links TRBV7-7 to TRBJ1-5, with unresolved D. Looked up from germline, CDR1 is SSHAT and CDR2 is FNYEAQ (reference sequence). The CDR3 sequence is 13 residues long. The CDR3, as DNA: TGTGCTAGCAGCCCAAGTCCAAGCCAGCCCCAGCATTTT. Translating gives CASSPSPSQPQHF.

The rearrangement joins TRBV29-1 to TRBJ1-5; D may be TRBD1 (5 bases). V dropped 7 bases and J dropped 2 bases, with 18 bases sitting between them. The CDR3 consists of 15 residues. Germline values: CDR1 SQVTM, CDR2 ANQGSEA. The CDR3 DNA follows: TGCAGCGCTATTATAACAGGAAGAGGCAATCAGCCCCAGCATTTT. This sequence encodes CSAIITGRGNQPQHF.

The V call is TRBV23-1, the J call TRBJ1-2, with 9 bases that match TRBD1. TRBV23-1 is identified as an open reading frame with a role that is uncertain. The CDR3 runs 13 residues. J gave up 7 bases and V 5 bases, and 5 bases lay outside the gene matches. The CDR3 loop reads CASSEGTGTGYTF. CDR3 nucleotide sequence: TGCGCCAGCAGTGAGGGGACAGGGACTGGCTACACCTTC.

The chain employs TRBV6-5 and TRBJ1-4; the D gene is possibly TRBD1 (5 bases). Germline V gene sequence: CDR1 MNHEY, CDR2 SVGAGI. Deletions cut 6 bases from V and 7 bases from J, with 15 bases between. The CDR3 loop spans 14 amino acids. For the CDR3, the DNA is TGTGCCAGCAGAAGGGACTCCTTCGGTGAAAAACTGTTTTTT. This encodes CASRRDSFGEKLFF.

In this sample, this clone turned up once. J is TRBJ1-2 and V is TRBV6-5; D unclear. The CDR3 is made up of 13 amino acids. Deletions cut 3 bases from V and 4 bases from J, with 9 bases between. Germline CDR1 is MNHEY and CDR2 is SVGAGI. For the CDR3, the DNA is TGTGCCAGCAGTTATGTGGCAGGCTATGGCTACACCTTC. It codes for CASSYVAGYGYTF.

This CDR3 is CASSLTGQGNNQPQHF. Written as DNA, the CDR3 is TGTGCCAGCAGCCTTACGGGACAGGGGAACAATCAGCCCCAGCATTTT. This chain links TRBV7-6 with TRBJ1-5, with 10 bases matching TRBD1. CDR1 is SGHVS and CDR2 is FNYEAQ in the germline V gene. CDR3 length: 16 residues. J lost 3 bases, V lost 5 bases, and 7 bases had no gene match. Drawing the rest from reference TRBV7-6 and TRBJ1-5, the complete variable domain is GAGVSQSPRYKVTKRGQDVALRCDPISGHVSLYWYRQALGQGPEFLTYFNYEAQQDKSGLPNDRFSAERPEGSISTLTIQRTEQRDSAMYRCASSLTGQGNNQPQHFGDGTRLSIL.

The genes are TRBV2 and TRBJ1-1; no firm D call. Trimming shortened V by 6 bases and J by 5 bases, and 13 bases separated the two germline ends. CDR3 length equals 13 residues. Germline V gives CDR1 SNHLY, CDR2 FYNNEI. Here the CDR3 DNA reads TGTGCCAGCAGGCCCTGGGCGGGTACTGAAGCTTTCTTT. This codes for CASRPWAGTEAFF.

The chain combines TRBV27 with TRBJ1-5; TRBD1 might be the D (6 bases). The ends were cut back, 4 bases at V and 3 bases at J, with 13 bases in the middle. The CDR3 is 15 amino acids. CDR1 and CDR2 (germline): MNHEY, SMNVEV (reference sequence). CDR3 bases: TGTGCCAGCAGTTGGTCCAGGGACACCAATCAGCCCCAGCATTTT. This translates into CASSWSRDTNQPQHF.